This TCR beta chain was recovered during a study of blood T cell repertoires in COVID-19. Study at large: The study drew acute and convalescent COVID-19 samples from the United States, Italy and Spain. T cells, B-cell-depleted T cells, or PBMCs supplied cDNA or gDNA.

The CDR3 runs 14 residues. The V gene lost 5 bases and the J gene lost 5 bases, with 10 bases spanning the gap. CDR1 and CDR2 from the germline V gene are SGHTA and FQGNSA. To note about this clone: This specimen includes other DNA sequences encoding the same CDR3.

In the authors' methods: Reference gene primer amplification in the assay estimated nucleated cell counts. Method: immunoSEQ multiplex PCR; TCRdb's copy keeps in-frame clones and lacks some. D and trimming come from the DNA, and the V and J calls and clone size come from that table. The sample records 150,000 to 200,000 clones, about 88% being singletons. The rearrangement joins TRBV7-2 to TRBJ1-6; weak D call: TRBD1 (5 bases). The source material was peripheral blood. The receptor was isolated from a man in his 70s with active or convalescent COVID-19. The CDR3 DNA sequence: TGTGCCAGCAGCCTGGGACTGAATAATTCACCCCTCCACTTT. Translation gives CASSLGLNNSPLHF.